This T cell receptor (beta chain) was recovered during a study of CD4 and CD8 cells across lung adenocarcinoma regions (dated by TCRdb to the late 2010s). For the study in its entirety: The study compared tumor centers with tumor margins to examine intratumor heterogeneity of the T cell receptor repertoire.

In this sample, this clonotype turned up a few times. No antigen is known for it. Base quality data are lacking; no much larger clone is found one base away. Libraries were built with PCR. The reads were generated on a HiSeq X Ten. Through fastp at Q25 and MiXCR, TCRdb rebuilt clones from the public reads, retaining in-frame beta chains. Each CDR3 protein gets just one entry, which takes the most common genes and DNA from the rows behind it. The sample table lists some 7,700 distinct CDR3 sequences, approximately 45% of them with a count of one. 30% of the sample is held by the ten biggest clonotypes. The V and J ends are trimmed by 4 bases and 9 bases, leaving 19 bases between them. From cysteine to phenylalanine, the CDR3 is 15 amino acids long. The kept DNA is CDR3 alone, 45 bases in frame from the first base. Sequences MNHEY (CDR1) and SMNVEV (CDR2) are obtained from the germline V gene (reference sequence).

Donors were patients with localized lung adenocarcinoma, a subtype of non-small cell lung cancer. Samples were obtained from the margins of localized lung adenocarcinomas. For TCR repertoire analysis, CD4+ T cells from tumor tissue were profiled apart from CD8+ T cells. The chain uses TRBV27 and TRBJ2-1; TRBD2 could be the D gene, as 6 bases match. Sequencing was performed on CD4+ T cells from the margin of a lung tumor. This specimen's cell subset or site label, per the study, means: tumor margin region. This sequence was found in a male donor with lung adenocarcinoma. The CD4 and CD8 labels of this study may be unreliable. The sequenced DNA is TGTGCCAGCAGTTACGTGGGAGGAGGTTTTAGTGAGCAGTTCTTC. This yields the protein CASSYVGGGFSEQFF.